This TCR beta chain was profiled in a study of regulatory T cells in long-lasting Graves disease. The wider study: Persistence in Graves' disease required over 5 years of antithyroid drugs plus positive TSH receptor antibodies.

The length of the CDR3 is 18 residues. The trim removed 0 bases at V and 5 bases at J, leaving 13 bases unmatched. Germline CDR1 and CDR2: SGHKS and YYEKEE (reference sequence). Time point of the sample: persistent/refractory GD, antithyroid drugs over 5 years with positive TRAb. Isolated PBMC RNA provided the starting material for the TCR library. With regard to this clonotype: Antigen: not known.

Sequencing libraries for TCR beta were prepared with iRepertoire HTBI primers and Arm-PCR of CDR3 regions. Source study methods: From all samples, identification returned 14 TRBJ and 60 or so TRBV segments. Via MiXCR, TCRdb re-called the multiplex PCR reads, giving one row per CDR3 protein. The V and J calls were not made by the authors but by TCRdb's processing. The sample holds 500,000 to 800,000 distinct CDR3 sequences; 25% to 30% are singletons and the top ten take about two fifths. Overall study findings and caveats: Persistent disease favored TRBV28, TRBJ1-2 and TRBJ2-5.

Sequencing was performed on peripheral blood mononuclear cells (PBMCs), taken when the disease was refractory, from a patient treated with antithyroid drugs. The chain uses TRBV5-5 and TRBJ2-5, with 10 bases that match TRBD2. The source of this sequence is a female donor with Graves disease. The CDR3 sequence: CASSLARGLADQGETQYF. The CDR3 nucleotides read TGTGCCAGCAGCTTGGCCAGAGGACTAGCGGACCAGGGGGAGACCCAGTACTTC.